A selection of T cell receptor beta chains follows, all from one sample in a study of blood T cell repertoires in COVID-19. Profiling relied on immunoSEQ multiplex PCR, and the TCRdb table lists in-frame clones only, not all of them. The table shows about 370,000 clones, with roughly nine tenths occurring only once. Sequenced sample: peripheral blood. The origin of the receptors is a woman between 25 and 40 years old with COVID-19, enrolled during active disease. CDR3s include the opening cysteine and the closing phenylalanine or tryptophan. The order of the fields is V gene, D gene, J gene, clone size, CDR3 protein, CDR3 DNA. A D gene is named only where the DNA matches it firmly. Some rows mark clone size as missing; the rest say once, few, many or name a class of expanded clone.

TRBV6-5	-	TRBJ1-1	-	CASSYSRGGNTEAFF	TGTGCCAGCAGTTACTCGAGAGGCGGGAACACTGAAGCTTTCTTT
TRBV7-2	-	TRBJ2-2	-	CASSSAQGGTGELFF	TGTGCCAGCAGCTCAGCCCAGGGGGGCACCGGGGAGCTGTTTTTT
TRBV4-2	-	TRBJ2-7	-	CASSQGQFYEQYF	TGTGCCAGCAGCCAAGGACAGTTCTACGAGCAGTACTTC
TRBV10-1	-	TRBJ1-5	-	CASSEDTAIAPQHF	TGCGCCAGCAGTGAGGACACGGCAATTGCGCCCCAGCATTTT
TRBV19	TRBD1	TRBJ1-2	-	CASHRGGNYGYTF	TGTGCCAGCCACAGGGGTGGTAACTATGGCTACACCTTC
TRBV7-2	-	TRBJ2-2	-	CASSLAANPGELFF	TGTGCCAGCAGCTTAGCGGCCAACCCCGGGGAGCTGTTTTTT
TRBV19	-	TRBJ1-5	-	CASGGSNQPQHF	TGTGCCAGCGGGGGGAGCAATCAGCCCCAGCATTTT
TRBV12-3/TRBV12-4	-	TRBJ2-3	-	CASSIPVADTQYF	TGTGCCAGCAGTATACCGGTGGCAGATACGCAGTATTTT
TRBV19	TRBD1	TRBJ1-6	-	CASSLGQGLSPLHF	TGTGCCAGTAGTCTCGGACAGGGGCTTTCACCCCTCCACTTT
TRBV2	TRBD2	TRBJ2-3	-	CASSEFASGLTDTQYF	TGTGCCAGCAGTGAATTCGCTAGCGGGCTAACAGATACGCAGTATTTT
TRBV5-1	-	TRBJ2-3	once	CASSLGLVTDTQYF	TGCGCCAGCAGCCTGGGACTGGTCACAGATACGCAGTATTTT
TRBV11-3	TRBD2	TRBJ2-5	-	CASSSRLAGDGETQYF	TGTGCCAGCAGCTCGCGACTAGCGGGAGACGGGGAGACCCAGTACTTC
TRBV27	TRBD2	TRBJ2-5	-	CASSLISGRAQETQYF	TGTGCCAGCAGTTTAATTAGCGGGAGGGCCCAGGAGACCCAGTACTTC
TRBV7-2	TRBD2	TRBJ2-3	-	CASRISSGGTDTQYF	TGTGCCAGCAGGATATCTAGCGGGGGCACAGATACGCAGTATTTT
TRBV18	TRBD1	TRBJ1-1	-	CASSPGTGHMNTEAFF	TGTGCCAGCTCACCTGGGACAGGCCATATGAACACTGAAGCTTTCTTT
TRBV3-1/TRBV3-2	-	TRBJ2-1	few	CASSQDPVRNEQFF	TGTGCCAGCAGCCAAGATCCAGTACGCAATGAGCAGTTCTTC
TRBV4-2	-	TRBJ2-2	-	CASTPSRGNTGELFF	TGTGCCAGCACCCCCAGCAGAGGGAACACCGGGGAGCTGTTTTTT
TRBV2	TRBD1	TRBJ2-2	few	CASSLTGTDTGELFF	TGTGCCAGCAGTCTTACCGGGACAGACACCGGGGAGCTGTTTTTT
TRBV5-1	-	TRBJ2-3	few	CASSPMGGATDTQYF	TGCGCCAGCAGCCCCATGGGGGGGGCCACAGATACGCAGTATTTT
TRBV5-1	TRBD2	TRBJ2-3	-	CASSPGTSGSYDTQYF	TGCGCCAGCAGTCCCGGGACTAGCGGGAGTTACGATACGCAGTATTTT
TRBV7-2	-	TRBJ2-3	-	CASSLGGGGNTDTQYF	TGTGCCAGCAGCTTAGGGGGCGGGGGCAACACAGATACGCAGTATTTT
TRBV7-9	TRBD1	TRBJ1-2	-	CASSFGQAYGYTF	TGTGCCAGCAGCTTCGGACAGGCGTATGGCTACACCTTC
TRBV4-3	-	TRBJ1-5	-	CASSQDGGAYQPQHF	TGCGCCAGCAGCCAAGATGGAGGGGCGTATCAGCCCCAGCATTTT
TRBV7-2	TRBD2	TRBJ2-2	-	CASSPSGRAGTGELFF	TGTGCCAGCAGCCCTAGCGGGAGGGCCGGAACCGGGGAGCTGTTTTTT
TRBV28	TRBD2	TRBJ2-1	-	CASSSPGTSGRSYNEQFF	TGTGCCAGCAGTTCCCCTGGGACTAGCGGGAGATCCTACAATGAGCAGTTCTTC
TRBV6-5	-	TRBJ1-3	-	CASTTARQSGNTIYF	TGTGCCAGCACTACCGCTCGACAGTCTGGAAACACCATATATTTT